The clone carrying this T cell receptor (beta chain) was detected many times. Antigen: not known. This sample was included in a study of regulatory T cells in long-lasting Graves disease. Study-level information: Positivity for TSH receptor antibodies plus over 5 years of antithyroid drugs meant persistent Graves' disease. Study-level points and caveats: Patients with persistent disease showed a bias toward TRBV28, TRBJ1-2 and TRBJ2-5.

The time point was: persistent/refractory GD, antithyroid drugs over 5 years with positive TRAb. RNA from PBMCs was the source of the TCR library. The patients were drawn from one endocrinology department in Xi'an, China. CDR3 regions were amplified by Arm-PCR using iRepertoire HTBI primers to build TCR beta libraries. As processed by the authors: Across samples, more than 55 TRBV and some 13 TRBJ segments were found. Using its own MiXCR run on the multiplex PCR reads, TCRdb lists one record per CDR3 protein. These V and J calls derive from TCRdb rather than the authors' analysis. The data contain more than 300,000 distinct CDR3 sequences, about 19% of them seen just once; the ten biggest clones take up roughly 27%. The CDR3 has 15 amino acids. The ends lost 3 bases at V and 7 bases at J; junction bases unmatched: 2. Germline V CDR1 and CDR2: SGHAT, FQNNGV.

The sample consisted of peripheral blood mononuclear cells (PBMCs), taken when the disease was refractory, from a patient treated with antithyroid drugs. The receptor comes from a female donor with Graves disease. The V call is TRBV11-2, the J call TRBJ2-2; TRBD2 matches 13 bases. CDR3 region: CASSFGTSGNGELFF. The CDR3 bases are TGTGCCAGCAGCTTCGGGACTAGCGGGAACGGGGAGCTGTTTTTT.